This entry is about one T cell receptor (beta chain). The protocol was immunoSEQ multiplex PCR, while the TCRdb copy is restricted to in-frame clones and leaves out a portion. The data show a few hundred thousand clones, with about 83% seen just once and roughly 1.1% held by the top ten. The data were taken from a study of blood T cell repertoires in COVID-19. V was shortened by 0 bases and J by 2 bases, with 16 bases between the two germline ends. Germline lookup yields CDR1 LNHDA and CDR2 SQIVND (reference sequence). The CDR3 is made up of 17 amino acids. The sequencing input was peripheral blood. The sequence came from a woman aged 50 to 65 with acute or convalescent COVID-19. This chain uses TRBV19 with TRBJ1-2, with D possibly being TRBD1 (6 bases). The CDR3 spells CASSIEVWGQKNYGYTF. CDR3 DNA sequence: TGTGCCAGTAGTATAGAGGTGTGGGGACAAAAAAACTATGGCTACACCTTC.